This TCR beta chain is from a study of Ad26.COV2.S vaccination and SARS-CoV-2 variants. The study's findings and limits: The study found higher spike-specific TCR breadth in vaccine than placebo recipients.

The treatment denotes: approximately 18 received Ad26.COV2.S at low or high dose, single or two shots; 5 received placebo; per-sample allocation not given. Day 63 after the first vaccine or placebo injection was the time point for sampling. A note on this clone: Its target is unknown.

Some clones are missing from TCRdb's copy, which holds only in-frame ones; the method was immunoSEQ multiplex PCR. The table records some 270,000 clones, approximately 90% of them present only once. The CDR3 has 15 amino acids. Between the trimmed V and J ends, which lost 0 bases and 6 bases, there was a span of 15 bases. Per the germline V gene, CDR1 is SGHDT and CDR2 is YYEEEE. Sequences were derived from peripheral blood, sampled in a trial of Ad26.COV2.S vaccine versus placebo. The rearrangement joins TRBV5-6 to TRBJ1-2, with no clear D. The origin of this receptor is a person between 18 and 59 years old who received the Ad26.COV2.S COVID-19 vaccine or a placebo. CDR3 sequence: CASSLGRFGRNGYTF. CDR3 DNA sequence: TGTGCCAGCAGCTTGGGCAGGTTCGGTCGAAATGGCTACACCTTC.